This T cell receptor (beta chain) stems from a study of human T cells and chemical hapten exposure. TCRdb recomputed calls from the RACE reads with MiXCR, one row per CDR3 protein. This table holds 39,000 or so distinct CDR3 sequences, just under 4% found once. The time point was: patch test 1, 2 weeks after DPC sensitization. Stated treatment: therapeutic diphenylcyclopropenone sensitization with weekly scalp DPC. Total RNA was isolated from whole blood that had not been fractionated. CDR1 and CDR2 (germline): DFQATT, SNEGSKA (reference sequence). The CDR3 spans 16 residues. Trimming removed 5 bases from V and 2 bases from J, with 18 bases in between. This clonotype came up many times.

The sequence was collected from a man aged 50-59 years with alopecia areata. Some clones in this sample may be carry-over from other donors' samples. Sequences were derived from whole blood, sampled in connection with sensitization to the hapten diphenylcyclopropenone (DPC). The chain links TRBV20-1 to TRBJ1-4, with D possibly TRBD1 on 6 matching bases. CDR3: CSALRITGSTNEKLFF. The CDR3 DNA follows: TGCAGTGCTCTGCGAATAACAGGGAGCACTAATGAAAAACTGTTTTTT.